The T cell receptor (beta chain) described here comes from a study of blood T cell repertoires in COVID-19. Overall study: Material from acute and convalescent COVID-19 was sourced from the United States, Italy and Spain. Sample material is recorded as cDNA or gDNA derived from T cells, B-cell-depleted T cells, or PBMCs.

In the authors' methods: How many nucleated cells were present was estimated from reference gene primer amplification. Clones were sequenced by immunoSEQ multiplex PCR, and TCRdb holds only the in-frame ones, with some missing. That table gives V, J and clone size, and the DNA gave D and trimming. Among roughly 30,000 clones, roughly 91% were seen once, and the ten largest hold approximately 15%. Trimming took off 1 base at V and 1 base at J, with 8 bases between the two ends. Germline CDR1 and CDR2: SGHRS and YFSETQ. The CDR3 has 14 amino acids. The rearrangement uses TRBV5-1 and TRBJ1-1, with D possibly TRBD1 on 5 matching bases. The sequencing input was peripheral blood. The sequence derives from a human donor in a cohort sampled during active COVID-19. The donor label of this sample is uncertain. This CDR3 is CASSLQGSNTEAFF. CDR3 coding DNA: TGCGCCAGCAGCTTGCAGGGATCGAACACTGAAGCTTTCTTT.